Below, one TCR beta chain is given with its context. The antigen remains undetermined. One base away lies a much larger clone, so this may be a sequencing read error. Healthy Caucasians from Russia aged roughly 6 to 95 served as donors. Each sample gave at least 7 million isolated PBMCs. Alongside a J-beta primer mix, a sample-barcoded 5' primer served in a second PCR lasting 7 to 11 cycles. TCRdb redid the calling of the 5' RACE reads with MiXCR, one entry per CDR3 protein. The sample lists around 1.5 million distinct CDR3 sequences; 40% to 50% were seen once. V was clipped by 3 bases and J by 4 bases, with 12 bases between them. CDR3 size: 13 residues. The germline CDR1 and CDR2 sequences are DFQATT and SNEGSKA (reference sequence). This record comes from a study of blood T cells in healthy people across ages. Points from the study as a whole: The lack of PBMC sorting stopped any conclusive naive versus antigen-experienced comparison. Samples with more naive T cells showed higher observed beta diversity.

What was sequenced was blood. The receptor was isolated from a woman aged 18-35 years in good health. The chain employs TRBV20-1 and TRBJ1-1; no firm D call. CDR3 region: CSASKSTSTEAFF. The CDR3 bases are TGCAGTGCTAGTAAGTCAACCAGCACTGAAGCTTTCTTT.